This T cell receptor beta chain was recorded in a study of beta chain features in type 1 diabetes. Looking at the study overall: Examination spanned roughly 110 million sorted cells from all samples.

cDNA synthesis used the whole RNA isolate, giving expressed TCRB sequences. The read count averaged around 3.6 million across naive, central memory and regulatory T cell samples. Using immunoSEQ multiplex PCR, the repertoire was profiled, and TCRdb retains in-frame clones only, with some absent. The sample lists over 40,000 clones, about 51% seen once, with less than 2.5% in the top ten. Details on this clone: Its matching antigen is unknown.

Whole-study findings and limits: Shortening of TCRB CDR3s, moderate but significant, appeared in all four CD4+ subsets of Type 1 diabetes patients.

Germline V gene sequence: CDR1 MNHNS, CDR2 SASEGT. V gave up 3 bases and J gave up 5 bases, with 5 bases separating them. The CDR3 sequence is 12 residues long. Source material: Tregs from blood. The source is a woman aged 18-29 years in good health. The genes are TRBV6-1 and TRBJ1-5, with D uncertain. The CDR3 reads CASSDPDQPQHF. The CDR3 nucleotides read TGTGCCAGCAGTGACCCGGATCAGCCCCAGCATTTT.